This T cell receptor (beta chain) was sequenced for a study of CXCR3-negative and CXCR3-positive naive CD8 T cells. Using triplicate sorts, 300,000 or so cells were collected each time from every CD8+ T cell subset. The authors made the TRB cDNA libraries by 5' RACE using UMI labels. TCRdb re-called the 5' RACE reads; every CDR3 protein appears as one record, without DNA. The sample table includes 120,000 to 150,000 distinct CDR3 sequences. Whole-study findings and limits: CXCR3-positive naive cells carried more hydrophobic TRB CDR3s than CXCR3-negative ones.

Note on this clonotype: What it binds is unknown.

The TCR was taken from a human donor in good health. Some clones in this sample may be carry-over from other donors' samples. Sequencing input: naive CXCR3+ CD8+ T cells from blood. Specified subset: CD45RO-CCR7+CD27+CD95- naive CD8+ T cells expressing CXCR3 (TNR3+).

The CDR3 here is CASILRGGGSADTQYF. V gene TRBV5-1 combines with J gene TRBJ2-3; TCRdb's assignment of TRBD1 cannot be checked, as there is no DNA. The CDR3 consists of 16 residues. Germline loops: CDR1 SGHRS, CDR2 YFSETQ.